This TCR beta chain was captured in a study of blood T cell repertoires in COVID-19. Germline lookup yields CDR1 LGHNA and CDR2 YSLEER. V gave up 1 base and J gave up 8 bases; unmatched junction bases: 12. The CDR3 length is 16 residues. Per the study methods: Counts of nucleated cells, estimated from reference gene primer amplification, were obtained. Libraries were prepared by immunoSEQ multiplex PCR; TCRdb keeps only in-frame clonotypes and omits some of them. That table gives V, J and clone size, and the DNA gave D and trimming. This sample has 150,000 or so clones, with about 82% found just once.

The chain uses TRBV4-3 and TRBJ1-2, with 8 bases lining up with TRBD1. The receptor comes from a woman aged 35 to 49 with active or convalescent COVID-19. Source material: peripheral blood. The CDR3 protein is CASSQVGVQGAQGYTF. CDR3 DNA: TGCGCCAGCAGCCAAGTTGGGGTTCAGGGGGCTCAAGGCTACACCTTC.